This record concerns one TCR beta chain sequence. The data were obtained in a study of blood T cell repertoires in COVID-19. In the study overall: The United States, Italy and Spain were the sources of the acute and convalescent COVID-19 samples. From T cells, B-cell-depleted T cells, or PBMCs came the material, which was cDNA or gDNA.

As processed by the authors: Amplified reference gene primers provided the basis for estimating nucleated cell counts. Measured with immunoSEQ multiplex PCR; TCRdb has only the in-frame clones, and not every one. V, J and clone size are those of that table, while D and trimming were read from the DNA. The top ten clones hold about 1.3% of a sample with approximately 270,000 clones, almost 90% of them seen once. Germline values: CDR1 KGHSH, CDR2 LQKENI. The ends were cut back, 6 bases at V and 2 bases at J, with 11 bases in the middle. This CDR3 comprises 13 residues. V and J are TRBV18 and TRBJ2-7; D not certain. The receptor's source is a man older than 75 with acute or convalescent COVID-19. Source material: peripheral blood. The CDR3 DNA follows: TGTGCCAGCTCCCGCTCTGCGGCCTACGAGCAGTACTTC. Amino acids: CASSRSAAYEQYF.